Presented here are 13 T cell receptor beta chains from one specimen sequenced in a study of cytomegalovirus exposure and HLA in healthy donors. The PCR ran on 60 Vbeta and 13 Jbeta primers. TCRdb's copy holds only in-frame clones and misses some; the assay was immunoSEQ multiplex PCR. This table has about 200,000 clones, roughly 88% appearing once. Material for sequencing was PBMCs. These receptors originate from a boy younger than 10 in good health and CMV-seronegative.

The chain combines TRBV6-5 with TRBJ1-4, with 10 bases aligning to TRBD1. CDR1 and CDR2 from the germline V gene are MNHEY and SVGAGI. V lost 6 bases, J lost 6 bases, and 4 bases stayed unmatched. This CDR3 comprises 14 residues. CDR3 in amino acids: CASRAGTGDEKLFF. Here the CDR3 DNA reads TGTGCCAGCAGGGCTGGGACAGGGGATGAAAAACTGTTTTTT.

This clone occurred once. The chain is built from TRBV6-6 and TRBJ2-5, with TRBD2 matching over 11 bases. This CDR3 spans 15 amino acids. CDR1 MNHNY and CDR2 SVGAGI come from the germline V gene (reference sequence). V was pared by 6 bases and J by 0 bases, with 3 bases of the junction left unmatched. CDR3: CASSSLAGDQETQYF. The CDR3, as DNA: TGTGCCAGCAGCTCACTAGCGGGAGACCAAGAGACCCAGTACTTC.

The CDR3 DNA sequence: TGTGCCAGCAGCCCCTGGGACTTAAATCAGCCCCAGCATTTT. Translating it yields CASSPWDLNQPQHF. This chain uses TRBV5-5 with TRBJ1-5; D might be TRBD1 (5 bases). Trimming took 4 bases from V and 4 from J, leaving 12 bases between them. Per the germline V gene, CDR1 is SGHKS and CDR2 is YYEKEE (reference sequence). The CDR3 is 14 amino acids.

The chain recombines TRBV27 with TRBJ2-7, with 13 bases aligning to TRBD2. With V trimmed by 5 bases and J by 5 bases, 3 bases remained unmatched. Germline V gene sequence: CDR1 MNHEY, CDR2 SMNVEV (reference sequence). The CDR3 length is 14 residues. This CDR3 reads CASSPGTSGNEQYF. CDR3 DNA: TGTGCCAGCAGTCCCGGGACTAGCGGGAACGAGCAGTACTTC.

The chain is built from TRBV6-1 and TRBJ2-2; 12 bases align to TRBD2. J lost 4 bases, V lost 4 bases, and 4 bases had no gene match. The CDR3 is 16 amino acids. Germline V CDR1 and CDR2: MNHNS, SASEGT. CDR3 sequence: CASSVLAGGPTGELFF. The CDR3, as DNA: TGTGCCAGCAGTGTGCTAGCGGGGGGGCCCACCGGGGAGCTGTTTTTT.

The chain is built from TRBV5-8 and TRBJ1-5; a weak D match, TRBD1 (6 bases). The CDR3 is 15 residues long. V was cut by 2 bases and J by 4 bases, with 13 bases left in between. The V gene's germline CDR1 is SGHTS and CDR2 YDEGEE. CDR3 sequence reads: CASSFVQGRNQPQHF. DNA for the CDR3: TGTGCCAGCAGCTTCGTACAGGGTCGGAATCAGCCCCAGCATTTT. Complete variable domain (other parts from reference TRBV5-8 and TRBJ1-5): EAGVTQSPTHLIKTRGQQATLRCSPISGHTSVYWYQQALGLGLQFLLWYDEGEERNRGNFPPRFSGRQFPNYSSELNVNALELEDSALYLCASSFVQGRNQPQHFGDGTRLSIL.

The rearrangement joins TRBV6-1 to TRBJ1-6, with D possibly being TRBD1 (6 bases). CDR1 is MNHNS and CDR2 is SASEGT in the germline V gene. Trimming stripped 3 bases from V and 7 bases from J, with 19 bases between. This CDR3 spans 17 amino acids. CDR3 loop: CASSEDDRRLDNSPLHF. The CDR3 DNA reads TGTGCCAGCAGTGAGGATGACAGGCGCTTAGACAATTCACCCCTCCACTTT.

With respect to this clone: The same CDR3 is also encoded by other DNA sequences in this sample. J is TRBJ2-1 and V is TRBV27; a possible D gene is TRBD2 (7 bases). The CDR3 spans 14 residues. CDR1 and CDR2 (germline): MNHEY, SMNVEV (reference sequence). V was cut by 6 bases and J by 2 bases, with 11 bases left in between. The chain's CDR3 is CASSSGGPYNEQFF. CDR3 coding DNA: TGTGCCAGCAGCTCCGGGGGGCCCTACAATGAGCAGTTCTTC.

The gene calls are TRBV7-2 and TRBJ2-5, with 7 bases lining up with TRBD1. The CDR3 covers 14 residues. Germline assignment: CDR1 SGHTA and CDR2 FQGNSA. V gave up 5 bases and J gave up 2 bases; unmatched junction bases: 5. The CDR3 region is CASSRDRTQETQYF. DNA for the CDR3: TGTGCCAGCAGCCGGGACAGAACACAAGAGACCCAGTACTTC.

This clone showed up just once. V and J are TRBV2 and TRBJ2-7; 8 nucleotides line up with TRBD2. The CDR3 runs 15 residues. Germline V gene sequence: CDR1 SNHLY, CDR2 FYNNEI. V shed 4 bases, J shed 1 base, and the junction held 6 bases outside the gene matches. The DNA for the CDR3 is TGTGCCAGCAGTGTCGCGGGGGGTATATCCTACGAGCAGTACTTC. Residues: CASSVAGGISYEQYF.

The chain uses TRBV11-2 and TRBJ2-2; 10 positions agree with TRBD1. The germline V gene has CDR1 SGHAT and CDR2 FQNNGV. CDR3 length: 16 amino acids. V lost 1 base to trimming and J lost 6 bases; unmatched junction nucleotides: 5. The CDR3 sequence is CASSLGQGALAGELFF. CDR3 coding DNA: TGTGCCAGCAGCTTAGGACAGGGGGCTTTGGCCGGGGAGCTGTTTTTT.

V usage is TRBV6-5 and J usage is TRBJ2-3; 13 nucleotides match TRBD2. The CDR3 is 15 amino acids. V shed 7 bases, J shed 7 bases, and the junction held 8 bases outside the gene matches. The germline V gene encodes CDR1 MNHEY and CDR2 SVGAGI. The CDR3 DNA reads as TGTGCCAGCAACGTACTAGCGGGAGGGACCCATACGCAGTATTTT. It specifies CASNVLAGGTHTQYF.

The chain employs TRBV7-9 and TRBJ2-1; TRBD1 is a possible D gene (5 bases). This CDR3 has 14 residues. With 5 bases removed from V and 5 bases from J, the gap between germline ends came to 13 bases. CDR1 SEHNR and CDR2 FQNEAQ come from the germline V gene (reference sequence). The CDR3 loop is CASSLFGADNEQFF. The CDR3 DNA is TGTGCCAGCAGCCTTTTTGGGGCTGACAATGAGCAGTTCTTC.